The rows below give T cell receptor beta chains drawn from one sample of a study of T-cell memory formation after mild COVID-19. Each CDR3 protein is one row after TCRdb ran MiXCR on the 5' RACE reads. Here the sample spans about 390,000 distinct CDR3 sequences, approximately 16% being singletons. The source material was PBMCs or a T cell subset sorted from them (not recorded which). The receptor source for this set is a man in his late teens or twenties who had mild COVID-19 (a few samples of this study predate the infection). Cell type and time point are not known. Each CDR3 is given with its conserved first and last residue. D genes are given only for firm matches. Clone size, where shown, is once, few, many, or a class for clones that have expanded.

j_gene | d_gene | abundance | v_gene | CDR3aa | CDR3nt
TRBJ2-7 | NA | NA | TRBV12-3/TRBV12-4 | CASSLGRGEQYF | TGTGCCAGCAGCTTGGGCCGAGGCGAGCAGTACTTC
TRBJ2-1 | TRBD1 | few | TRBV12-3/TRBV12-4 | CASSEDRGHEQFF | TGTGCCAGCAGTGAGGACAGGGGGCATGAGCAGTTCTTC
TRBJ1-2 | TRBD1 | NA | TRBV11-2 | CASSLTGDSYTF | TGTGCCAGCAGCTTGACAGGGGATAGCTACACCTTC
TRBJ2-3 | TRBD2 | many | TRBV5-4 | CASSPPGGGTDTQYF | TGTGCCAGCAGCCCACCGGGGGGGGGCACAGATACGCAGTATTTT
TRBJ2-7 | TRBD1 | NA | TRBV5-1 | CASSSGQGEVYEQYF | TGCGCCAGCAGCTCCGGACAGGGGGAGGTCTACGAGCAGTACTTC
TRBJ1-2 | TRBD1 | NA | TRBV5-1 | CASSPGGQSGGYTF | TGCGCCAGCAGCCCGGGGGGACAGTCGGGAGGCTACACCTTC
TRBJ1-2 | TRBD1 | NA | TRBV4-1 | CASSFDGQGGYGYTF | TGCGCCAGCAGCTTCGACGGACAGGGGGGATATGGCTACACCTTC
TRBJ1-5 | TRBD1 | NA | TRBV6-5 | CASSYAPPGQEWAQPQHF | TGTGCCAGCAGTTACGCCCCACCCGGACAGGAATGGGCACAGCCCCAGCATTTT
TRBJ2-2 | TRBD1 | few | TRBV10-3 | CATLGQGAQPGELFF | TGTGCCACCCTAGGACAGGGGGCGCAACCCGGGGAGCTGTTTTTT
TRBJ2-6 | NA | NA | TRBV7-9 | CASRIRAVISGANVLTF | TGTGCCAGCAGAATCAGGGCCGTTATCTCTGGGGCCAACGTCCTGACTTTC
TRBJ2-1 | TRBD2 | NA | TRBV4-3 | CASSPERGGSYNEQFF | TGCGCCAGCAGCCCCGAACGGGGGGGCTCCTACAATGAGCAGTTCTTC
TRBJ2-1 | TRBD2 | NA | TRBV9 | CASSQFTGGMDEQFF | TGTGCCAGCAGTCAATTTACCGGGGGGATGGATGAGCAGTTCTTC
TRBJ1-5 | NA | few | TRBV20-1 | CSALYSGGGQPQHF | TGCAGTGCCCTCTACTCGGGGGGGGGTCAGCCCCAGCATTTT
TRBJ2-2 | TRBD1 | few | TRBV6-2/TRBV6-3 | CASSWDSTNTGELFF | TGTGCCAGCAGTTGGGACAGCACAAACACCGGGGAGCTGTTTTTT
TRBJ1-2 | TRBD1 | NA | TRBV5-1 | CASSDPGQGARGYTF | TGCGCCAGCAGCGACCCGGGACAGGGAGCGCGGGGCTACACCTTC
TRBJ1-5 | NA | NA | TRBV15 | CATSRAGGWGNQPQHF | TGTGCCACCAGCAGAGCTGGGGGCTGGGGCAATCAGCCCCAGCATTTT